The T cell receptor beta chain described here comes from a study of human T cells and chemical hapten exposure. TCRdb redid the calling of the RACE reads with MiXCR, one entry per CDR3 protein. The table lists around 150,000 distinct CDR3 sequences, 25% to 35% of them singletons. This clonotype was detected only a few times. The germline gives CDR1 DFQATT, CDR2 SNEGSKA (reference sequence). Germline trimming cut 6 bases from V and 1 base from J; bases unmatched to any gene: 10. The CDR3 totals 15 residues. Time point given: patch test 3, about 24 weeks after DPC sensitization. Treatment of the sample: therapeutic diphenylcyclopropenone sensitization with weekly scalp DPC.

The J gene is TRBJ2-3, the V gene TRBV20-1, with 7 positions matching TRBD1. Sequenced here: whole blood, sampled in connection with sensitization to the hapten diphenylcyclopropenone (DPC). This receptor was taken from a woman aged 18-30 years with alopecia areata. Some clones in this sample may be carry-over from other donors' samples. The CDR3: CSASGQVVGTDTQYF. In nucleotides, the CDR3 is TGCAGTGCAAGCGGACAGGTAGTTGGCACAGATACGCAGTATTTT.